What follows is one T cell receptor beta chain and its context. This entry belongs to a study of T cell responses to AZD1222 COVID-19 vaccine. The CDR3 runs to 12 residues. The V end was cut by 6 bases, the J end by 8 bases, with 8 bases between. Looked up from germline, CDR1 is MNHNY and CDR2 is SVGAGI (reference sequence). Profiling relied on immunoSEQ multiplex PCR, and the TCRdb table lists in-frame clones only, not all of them. The repertoire holds 150,000 to 200,000 clones, with around nine tenths as singletons. The rearrangement joins TRBV6-6 to TRBJ1-6; maybe TRBD1 (6 bases). This receptor was obtained from an adult who received the AZD1222 COVID-19 vaccine. The starting material was peripheral blood, obtained 28 days after the second AZD1222 dose. The CDR3 bases are TGTGCCAGCAGGCACAGGGATTCACCCCTCCACTTT. It specifies CASRHRDSPLHF.